The clone carrying this T cell receptor (beta chain) appeared many times. Its specificity is not known. Ophthalmopathy patients showed a Clinical Activity Score of at least 3, NOSPECS grade of at least 4 and duration under 3 months. This sample was taken from a study of T cells in Graves' hyperthyroidism and ophthalmopathy. Study-level findings and limits: Model predictions of ophthalmopathy came a median roughly 6.7 months before onset.

RNA transcripts gave rise to amplified TCR beta CDR3 regions. The study used the HTBI primer set for a first-round RT-PCR of the TCR CDR3. TCRdb re-called the multiplex PCR reads through MiXCR, storing one row per CDR3 protein. The table shows 500,000 or so distinct CDR3 sequences, with around 15% occurring only once. Trimming cost V 1 base and J 4 bases, with 19 bases left between them. The CDR3 contains 17 residues. Germline CDR1 is SGHDN and CDR2 is FVKESK. What was sequenced was blood. The V and J genes are TRBV14 and TRBJ1-2; D remains unclear. The sequence derives from a woman aged 25 to 39 with Graves' ophthalmopathy. The CDR3 protein is CASSQVRLDGEVYGYTF. The CDR3 coding sequence is TGTGCCAGCAGCCAAGTCCGTCTCGACGGAGAAGTCTATGGCTACACCTTC.